Described below is a single T cell receptor (beta chain) sequence and its context. Its antigen is undetermined. After removal of 2 bases from V and 6 bases from J, the junction contained 6 bases not matched to a gene. CDR3 size: 17 residues. The germline V gene encodes CDR1 LNHDA and CDR2 SQIVND (reference sequence). The data belong to a study of cytomegalovirus exposure and HLA in healthy donors. Study-wide context: Most donors, roughly 77% of a few hundred genotyped, fell in the Caucasian-associated ancestry cluster. The study, taken as a whole, reports: When the data were analyzed later, several of the most significant clusters appeared to be linked to common viral pathogens. A few of the chains that were CMV-associated were confirmed in vitro to be specific for CMV antigens.

PCR used 60 Vbeta primers and 13 Jbeta primers. In the original processing: In a later analysis, about 12 million of tens of millions of unique beta chains occurred in at least two donors. TCRdb keeps only in-frame clones here, not all; method: immunoSEQ multiplex PCR. That table furnishes V, J and clone size, whereas the DNA furnished D and trimming. The sample includes around 180,000 clones, about 81% of them seen just once. This sequence originates from a man aged 18 to 35 in good health and CMV-seronegative. Input material: PBMCs. The V call is TRBV19, the J call TRBJ1-6; TRBD1 matches 11 bases. CDR3 sequence reads: CASSIKDRGLANSPLHF. The CDR3 bases are TGTGCCAGTAGTATAAAGGACAGGGGGCTTGCTAATTCACCCCTCCACTTT.